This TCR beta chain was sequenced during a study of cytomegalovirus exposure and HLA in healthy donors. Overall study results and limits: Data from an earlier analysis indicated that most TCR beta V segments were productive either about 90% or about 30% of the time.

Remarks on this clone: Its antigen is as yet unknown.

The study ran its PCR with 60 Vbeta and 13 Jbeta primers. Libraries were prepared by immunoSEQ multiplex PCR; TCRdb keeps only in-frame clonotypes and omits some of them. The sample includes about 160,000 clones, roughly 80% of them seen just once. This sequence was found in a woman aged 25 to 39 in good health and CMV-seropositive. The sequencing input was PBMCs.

DNA for the CDR3: TGTGCCAGCTCACCAGCCGGTGCAGGCTCCTACGAGCAGTACTTC. It translates to CASSPAGAGSYEQYF. V gene TRBV18 combines with J gene TRBJ2-7; D uncertain. The V gene's germline CDR1 is KGHSH and CDR2 LQKENI. CDR3 size: 15 residues. Trimming stripped 2 bases from V and 0 bases from J, with 11 bases between. The full variable domain, its missing parts supplied by reference TRBV18 and TRBJ2-7, is NAGVMQNPRHLVRRRGQEARLRCSPMKGHSHVYWYRQLPEEGLKFMVYLQKENIIDESGMPKERFSAEFPKEGPSILRIQQVVRGDSAAYFCASSPAGAGSYEQYFGPGTRLTVT.